The 2 T cell receptor beta chains reported below all come from one sample, sequenced in a study of blood T cells in healthy people across ages. A second PCR, run for 7 to 11 cycles, used a sample-barcoded 5' primer plus a J-beta primer mix. TCRdb reprocessed the 5' RACE reads with MiXCR, giving one entry per CDR3 protein. The sample consists of around 1,600,000 distinct CDR3 sequences, approximately 43% of them appearing once. The material sequenced was blood. The receptor source for this set is a woman aged 18-35 years in good health.

The chain uses TRBV11-2 and TRBJ1-2; the D is unclear. This CDR3 spans 15 amino acids. Germline-derived CDR1 and CDR2 are SGHAT and FQNNGV. Trimming cost V 5 bases and J 0 bases, with 13 bases left between them. CDR3 protein: CASSPSAAANYGYTF. In nucleotides, the CDR3 is TGTGCCAGCAGCCCGTCGGCAGCCGCTAACTATGGCTACACCTTC.

In the case of this clonotype: A read error may be the cause here, since a much bigger clone is one base away. The CDR3 bases are TGTGCCAGCAGACTACAGGGGGCCTCCTACGAGCAGTACTTC. It specifies CASRLQGASYEQYF. The chain links TRBV28 to TRBJ2-7; 9 nucleotides agree with TRBD1. The CDR3 totals 14 residues. Trimming at V came to 6 bases and at J to 0 bases, leaving 3 bases not matched to a gene. Germline V lookup: CDR1 MDHEN, CDR2 SYDVKM.